The 22 T cell receptor beta chains reported below all come from one sample, sequenced in a study of CD8 T cells in Susac syndrome. Reverse transcription used about 0.45 to 1 ug RNA and random hexamers. TCRdb re-called the immunoSEQ multiplex PCR reads through MiXCR, storing one row per CDR3 protein. This sample has approximately 200,000 distinct CDR3 sequences, with approximately 95% found just once. The sequenced sample was CD4+ T cells from PBMCs. Source of these receptors: a human donor with multiple sclerosis.

This clonotype showed up just once. As DNA, the CDR3 is TGTGCCAGCAGCCACGCAACAGGATACACTGAAGCTTTCTTT. Its translation is CASSHATGYTEAFF. The chain is built from TRBV3-1 and TRBJ1-1; weak D call: TRBD1 (5 bases). The CDR3 is 14 residues long. The V end lost 3 bases, the J end lost 3 bases, and 11 bases lay between the germline ends. Germline V gene data show CDR1 as LGHDT and CDR2 as YNNKEL (reference sequence).

The chain combines TRBV7-3 with TRBJ1-2; a weak D match, TRBD1 (6 bases). Germline CDR1 and CDR2: SGHTA and FQGTGA. The CDR3 covers 14 residues. The V end lost 5 bases, the J end lost 8 bases, and 18 bases lay between the germline ends. The DNA of the CDR3 is TGTGCCAGCAGCCCGGCGACAGGCCACATCGGCTACACCTTC. It translates to CASSPATGHIGYTF. Supplemented by reference TRBV7-3 and TRBJ1-2, the full variable domain reads GAGVSQTPSNKVTEKGKYVELRCDPISGHTALYWYRQSLGQGPEFLIYFQGTGAADDSGLPNDRFFAVRPEGSVSTLKIQRTERGDSAVYLCASSPATGHIGYTFGSGTRLTVV.

This clonotype was counted between two and nine times. This chain uses TRBV7-2 with TRBJ2-3; D might be TRBD1 (6 bases). Trimming removed 1 base from V and 1 base from J, with 9 bases in between. This CDR3 has 15 amino acids. The germline V gene has CDR1 SGHTA and CDR2 FQGNSA. The CDR3: CASSLDGGGTDTQYF. As DNA, the CDR3 is TGTGCCAGCAGCTTAGATGGGGGCGGCACAGATACGCAGTATTTT.

This rearrangement joins TRBV3-1 to TRBJ2-1; 11 bases map to TRBD2. The junction had 4 bases not matched to a gene; V was cut back by 2 bases and J by 7 bases. CDR3 size: 15 residues. Germline CDR1 reads LGHDT; CDR2 reads YNNKEL (reference sequence). The CDR3 sequence: CASSQIAGGPNEQFF. In DNA, the CDR3 is TGTGCCAGCAGCCAAATAGCGGGGGGGCCTAATGAGCAGTTCTTC.

This chain connects TRBV20-1 to TRBJ2-4, with a possible D match to TRBD1 (6 bases). V dropped 4 bases and J dropped 0 bases, with 10 bases sitting between them. The CDR3 has 14 residues. Germline values: CDR1 DFQATT, CDR2 SNEGSKA (reference sequence). DNA for the CDR3: TGCAGTGCTAAAGGACAGCTAGCCAAAAACATTCAGTACTTC. Amino acids: CSAKGQLAKNIQYF.

For the CDR3, the DNA is TGCGCCAGCAGCTATAAATGGGTTTCCGCTGGGGCCAACGTCCTGACTTTC. This gives the protein CASSYKWVSAGANVLTF. The chain couples TRBV5-1 to TRBJ2-6, with unresolved D. V was trimmed by 3 bases and J by 2 bases, leaving 15 bases between them. CDR3 size: 17 residues. Germline CDR1 and CDR2: SGHRS and YFSETQ.

This chain uses TRBV6-5 with TRBJ1-1; weak D call: TRBD1 (5 bases). The germline gives CDR1 MNHEY, CDR2 SVGAGI. The V and J ends lost 2 bases and 7 bases respectively, with 11 bases between them. The CDR3 extends over 13 amino acids. CDR3 protein: CASSYTWDREAFF. CDR3 nucleotide sequence: TGTGCCAGCAGTTACACCTGGGACCGTGAAGCTTTCTTT.

V gene TRBV29-1 combines with J gene TRBJ1-2; TRBD1 agrees at 10 bases. With 6 bases clipped from V and 3 bases from J, the junction kept 4 bases outside the gene matches. This CDR3 spans 13 amino acids. Germline-derived CDR1 and CDR2 are SQVTM and ANQGSEA. This CDR3 is CSVGTGADYGYTF. The CDR3 nucleotides are TGCAGCGTGGGGACAGGGGCGGACTATGGCTACACCTTC.

This chain connects TRBV19 to TRBJ1-5; no clear D. This CDR3 spans 12 amino acids. Deletions cut 3 bases from V and 6 bases from J, with 6 bases between. Germline CDR1 is LNHDA and CDR2 is SQIVND (reference sequence). For the CDR3, the DNA is TGTGCCAGTAGTATGGTTGGTCAGCCCCAGCATTTT. It encodes CASSMVGQPQHF. The full variable domain, rest sourced from reference TRBV19 and TRBJ1-5, is DGGITQSPKYLFRKEGQNVTLSCEQNLNHDAMYWYRQDPGQGLRLIYYSQIVNDFQKGDIAEGYSVSREKKESFPLTVTSAQKNPTAFYLCASSMVGQPQHFGDGTRLSIL.

This clonotype has only one observation. This chain joins TRBV5-6 and TRBJ1-5; 7 bases line up with TRBD1. Germline V gene data show CDR1 as SGHDT and CDR2 as YYEEEE. V lost 2 bases and J lost 7; bases outside the gene matches: 9. The CDR3 has 15 amino acids. CDR3 in amino acids: CASSLTSTGKQPQHF. In nucleotides, the CDR3 is TGTGCCAGCAGCTTAACCTCGACAGGGAAACAGCCCCAGCATTTT.

V and J are TRBV20-1 and TRBJ1-5; D may be TRBD1 (6 bases). Per germline, CDR1 DFQATT and CDR2 SNEGSKA (reference sequence). Between the trimmed V and J ends, which lost 2 bases and 7 bases, there was a span of 9 bases. CDR3 length: 12 amino acids. Here the CDR3 DNA reads TGCAGTGCTAGACAGGGGTTGCAGCCCCAGCATTTT. Translated, it gives CSARQGLQPQHF.

This clonotype was detected only once. CDR3 amino acids: CASSLGPVASGGYSYNEQFF. CDR3 in DNA: TGTGCCAGCAGCTTAGGCCCGGTGGCTAGCGGGGGGTACTCCTACAATGAGCAGTTCTTC. The chain uses TRBV13 and TRBJ2-1; 11 bases fit TRBD2. Trimming took 0 bases from V and 0 from J; bases not matched to a gene: 10. CDR1 and CDR2 from the germline V gene are PRHDT and FYEKMQ (reference sequence). This CDR3 has 20 amino acids.

This chain links TRBV20-1 with TRBJ2-5; weak D call: TRBD1 (6 bases). V dropped 4 bases and J dropped 2 bases, with 11 bases sitting between them. The CDR3 spans 13 residues. Germline V gene lookup returns CDR1 DFQATT and CDR2 SNEGSKA (reference sequence). The CDR3: CSAINREQETQYF. The DNA for the CDR3 is TGCAGTGCTATTAACAGGGAACAAGAGACCCAGTACTTC.

The J gene is TRBJ2-3, the V gene TRBV29-1, with 11 bases lining up with TRBD1. The CDR3 sequence is 15 residues long. Germline-derived CDR1 and CDR2 are SQVTM and ANQGSEA. Losses at the gene ends were 6 bases for V and 4 bases for J; bases not matched to a gene: 9. DNA of the CDR3: TGCAGCGTCTCCAAGGACAGGGGGCTATCAGATACGCAGTATTTT. This codes for CSVSKDRGLSDTQYF.

This clonotype has only one observation. The rearrangement links TRBV12-3 or TRBV12-4 to TRBJ1-5; D is perhaps TRBD1 (6 bases). Trimming removed 4 bases from V and 3 bases from J, with 13 bases in between. This CDR3 region has 15 residues. Here the CDR3 reads CASSSNRALNQPQHF. CDR3 DNA: TGTGCCAGCAGTTCAAACAGGGCTCTCAATCAGCCCCAGCATTTT.

J is TRBJ2-7 and V is TRBV11-1, with D tentatively TRBD1 (6 bases). Per the germline V gene, CDR1 is SGHAT and CDR2 is FQDESV (reference sequence). The CDR3 consists of 15 residues. V was pared by 5 bases and J by 4 bases, with 18 bases between. CDR3 in amino acids: CASSPRGRGRYEQYF. The CDR3 nucleotides are TGTGCCAGCAGCCCCCGCGGCAGGGGAAGGTACGAGCAGTACTTC. Full variable domain (outside the CDR3, taken from reference TRBV11-1 and TRBJ2-7): EAEVAQSPRYKITEKSQAVAFWCDPISGHATLYWYRQILGQGPELLVQFQDESVVDDSQLPKDRFSAERLKGVDSTLKIQPAELGDSAMYLCASSPRGRGRYEQYFGPGTRLTVT.

The rearrangement uses TRBV3-1 and TRBJ1-2; possible D gene TRBD1, 5 bases. Germline CDR1 is LGHDT and CDR2 is YNNKEL (reference sequence). This CDR3 contains 15 residues. V lost 0 bases, J lost 8 bases, and 16 bases lay in between. Here the CDR3 reads CASSQDPWGFGGYTF. The CDR3 DNA reads TGTGCCAGCAGCCAAGATCCCTGGGGGTTCGGAGGCTACACCTTC.

The V gene is TRBV27, the J gene TRBJ2-1; the match to TRBD1 covers 7 bases. The ends lost 7 bases at V and 12 bases at J; junction bases unmatched: 18. The CDR3 totals 15 residues. Germline V gene lookup returns CDR1 MNHEY and CDR2 SMNVEV (reference sequence). The CDR3 here is CASNPQTGNSGGQFF. The CDR3, as DNA: TGTGCCAGCAACCCCCAGACAGGGAATAGTGGTGGGCAGTTCTTC.

V usage is TRBV18 and J usage is TRBJ2-7; 7 bases agree with TRBD2. Germline CDR1 and CDR2: KGHSH and LQKENI. The CDR3 contains 15 residues. The V gene end was trimmed by 6 bases and the J gene end by 4 bases; junction bases not matched to a gene: 12. The CDR3 DNA is TGTGCCAGCTCTCCCACGGGGGGACCCTTTTACGAGCAGTACGTC. Translation gives CASSPTGGPFYEQYV.

This chain uses TRBV12-3 or TRBV12-4 with TRBJ1-2; 8 positions match TRBD1. This CDR3 is built from 14 residues. The J segment lost 2 bases and the V segment lost 5 bases, leaving 4 bases of the junction unmatched. The CDR3 nucleotides are TGTGCCAGCAGTCCGACAGGGGAAAACTATGGCTACACCTTC. It translates to CASSPTGENYGYTF.

The chain recombines TRBV2 with TRBJ1-2, with D perhaps matching TRBD1 (6 bases). In germline, CDR1 is SNHLY, CDR2 FYNNEI. CDR3 length equals 15 residues. V was cut by 0 bases and J by 4 bases, with 12 bases left in between. CDR3 coding DNA: TGTGCCAGCAGTGAAGCTGCAGGGGTCCCCTATGGCTACACCTTC. It encodes CASSEAAGVPYGYTF.

V is TRBV25-1 and J is TRBJ2-5; D might be TRBD1 or TRBD2, each matching 5 bases. The CDR3 is 13 amino acids. V gave up 9 bases and J gave up 4 bases, with 15 bases separating them. Germline lookup yields CDR1 MGHDK and CDR2 SYGVNS. The CDR3 loop is CASRPEGRETQYF. The CDR3, as DNA: TGTGCCAGTCGTCCCGAGGGGCGAGAGACCCAGTACTTC.